The T cell receptor beta chain under discussion was sequenced for a study of cytomegalovirus exposure and HLA in healthy donors. Findings and limits, study-wide: With DRB1 most and HLA-C fewest, TCR association rates differed between HLA loci in a later analysis. In vitro assays verified that three CMV-associated chains recognized CMV antigens specifically.

In this sample, this clone turned up once. What it recognizes is unknown. A junction boundary mismatches the germline segment, possibly from a read error. The PCR made use of 60 Vbeta and 13 Jbeta primers. Clones were read by immunoSEQ multiplex PCR, and TCRdb kept only the in-frame ones, dropping some. This sample has roughly 140,000 clones, with around four fifths found just once. Germline V gene lookup returns CDR1 MGHRA and CDR2 YSYEKL. The CDR3 loop spans 15 amino acids. V gene TRBV4-1 combines with J gene TRBJ1-6; TRBD1 is a possible D gene (6 bases). The sample consisted of PBMCs. This TCR was recovered from a man under 40 in good health and CMV-seronegative. In DNA form, the CDR3 reads TGCGCCAGCAGCCAAGAAGTGACAGGCAATTCACCCCTCAACTTT. Protein: CASSQEVTGNSPLNF.